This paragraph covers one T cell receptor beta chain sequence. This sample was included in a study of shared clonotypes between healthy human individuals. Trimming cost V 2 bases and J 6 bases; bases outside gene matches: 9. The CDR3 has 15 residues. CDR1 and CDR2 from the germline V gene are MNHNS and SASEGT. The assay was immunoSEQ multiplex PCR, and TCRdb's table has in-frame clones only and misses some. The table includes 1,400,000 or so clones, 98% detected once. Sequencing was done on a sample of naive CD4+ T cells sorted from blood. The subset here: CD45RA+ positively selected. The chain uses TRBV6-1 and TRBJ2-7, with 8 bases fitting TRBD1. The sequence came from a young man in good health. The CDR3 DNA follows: TGTGCCAGCAGTGAATTCGGGGACAGGCTCGGCGAGCAGTACTTC. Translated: CASSEFGDRLGEQYF.